The rows below give T cell receptor beta chains drawn from one sample of a study of control samples from healthy donors and cancer patients. Some clones are missing from TCRdb's copy, which holds only in-frame ones; the method was immunoSEQ multiplex PCR. The sample yields tens of thousands of clones, over 85% seen once. Sequenced sample: PBMCs. The receptor source for this set is a man aged 60 to 69 with colorectal cancer. Both conserved end residues are part of each CDR3. The order of the fields is V gene, J gene, D gene, clone size, CDR3 DNA, CDR3 protein. A D gene is named only where the DNA matches it firmly. The size entry is marked missing in some rows and otherwise reads once, few, many or a size class.

TRBV20-1	TRBJ2-4	.	once	TGCAGTGCTAGTAGGCCGCTGCTAAAAGCCAAAAACATTCAGTACTTC	CSASRPLLKAKNIQYF
TRBV18	TRBJ1-1	.	.	TGTGCCAGCCAGGAATCCAGGGCGAACACTGAAGCTTTCTTT	CASQESRANTEAFF
TRBV2	TRBJ2-1	.	few	TGTGCCAGCAGTGGGTTCCCTAATGAGCAGTTCTTC	CASSGFPNEQFF
TRBV3-1/TRBV3-2	TRBJ2-3	TRBD1	.	TGTGCCAGCAGCCTGACAGGGAATACGCAGTATTTT	CASSLTGNTQYF
TRBV14	TRBJ1-1	.	few	TGTGCCAGCAGCCAAGACAGGGTTTACACTGAAGCTTTCTTT	CASSQDRVYTEAFF
TRBV5-4	TRBJ2-1	TRBD1	.	TGTGCCAGCAGCGCCCGGGACAGGGGGCGCGGACATGAGCAGTTCTTC	CASSARDRGRGHEQFF
TRBV7-9	TRBJ1-1	TRBD1	.	TGTGCCAGCAGCTTATTGGCACAGGGGTTCACTGAAGCTTTCTTT	CASSLLAQGFTEAFF
TRBV11-2	TRBJ2-7	TRBD1	.	TGTGCCAGCAGCCCTTCCGGACAGGGGGTTAACGAGCAGTACTTC	CASSPSGQGVNEQYF
TRBV7-3	TRBJ2-1	.	few	TGTGCCAGCAGCCGACCTGGGGGTCCGGGCAATGAGCAGTTCTTC	CASSRPGGPGNEQFF
TRBV2	TRBJ1-1	TRBD1	.	TGTGCCAGCAACCAGGGGGGCAACACTGAAGCTTTCTTT	CASNQGGNTEAFF
TRBV24-1	TRBJ2-3	.	.	TGTGCCACCAGTAGGGGGGACGGACTTTACACAGATACGCAGTATTTT	CATSRGDGLYTDTQYF
TRBV6-1	TRBJ1-2	TRBD1	.	TGTGCCAGCAGTGAAGGGACAGGGGGCGGAGAGGGCTACACCTTC	CASSEGTGGGEGYTF
TRBV6-6	TRBJ2-1	.	.	TGTGCCAGCAGTTACTCCACCCCTAGCTCCTACAATGAGCAGTTCTTC	CASSYSTPSSYNEQFF
TRBV28	TRBJ1-5	TRBD1	.	TGTGCCAGCCGCTCCCCCCGACAGGGGTCCAATCAGCCCCAGCATTTT	CASRSPRQGSNQPQHF
TRBV12-5	TRBJ1-1	.	.	TGTGCTAGTGGCACCTTAAGGAACACTGAAGCTTTCTTT	CASGTLRNTEAFF
TRBV11-1	TRBJ2-7	.	once	TGTGCCAGCAGCTCCACGGACGGGTACGAGCAGTACTTC	CASSSTDGYEQYF